The T cell receptor (beta chain) under discussion was sequenced for a study of blood T cell repertoires in COVID-19. Turning to the study itself: From the United States, Italy and Spain came samples of acute and convalescent COVID-19. T cells, B-cell-depleted T cells, or PBMCs provided the cDNA or gDNA that served as material.

In this sample, this clone turned up a few times. Authors' methods: From reference gene primer amplification, estimates of nucleated cell counts were derived. TCRdb keeps only in-frame clones here, not all; method: immunoSEQ multiplex PCR. V, J and clone size are taken as reported in that table, and D and trimming were inferred from the DNA itself. The sample consists of about 81,000 clones, 89% of them appearing once. Germline V gene sequence: CDR1 GTSNPN, CDR2 SVGIG (reference sequence). The length of the CDR3 is 13 residues. V was shortened by 3 bases and J by 3 bases, with 11 bases between the two germline ends.

Material: peripheral blood. V and J are TRBV30 and TRBJ1-1; D gene uncertain. The receptor was isolated from a man in his 70s with active or convalescent COVID-19. The CDR3 DNA reads as TGTGCCTGGAGACATAGGAGGGACACTGAAGCTTTCTTT. As protein: CAWRHRRDTEAFF.